These T cell receptor beta chains were read from a single sample in a study of blood T cell repertoires in COVID-19. Assay used: immunoSEQ multiplex PCR; TCRdb lists only in-frame clones, some missing. The sample comprises 120,000 to 150,000 clones, 80% to 90% of which are singletons, and over 9.5% rests with the top ten. Sequencing was performed on peripheral blood. The origin of the receptors is a man aged 60 to 75 with active or convalescent COVID-19. CDR3s include the opening cysteine and the closing phenylalanine or tryptophan. A D gene is named only where the DNA matches it firmly. Size values are once, few and many counts, or a class for expanded clones, and some rows have none.

J	V	size	D	CDR3	DNA
TRBJ2-1	TRBV6-5	NA	NA	CASSYITGSEQFF	TGTGCCAGCAGTTATATCACAGGTTCCGAGCAGTTCTTC
TRBJ2-1	TRBV19	NA	TRBD1	CASSMDRTTFNEQFF	TGTGCCAGTAGTATGGACAGGACAACATTCAATGAGCAGTTCTTC
TRBJ2-4	TRBV5-1	NA	TRBD2	CASSSGTSLNIQYF	TGCGCCAGCAGCTCCGGGACTAGCCTAAACATTCAGTACTTC
TRBJ2-2	TRBV7-2	NA	TRBD2	CASSLSAGVTGELFF	TGTGCCAGCAGCCTCTCGGCGGGAGTCACCGGGGAGCTGTTTTTT
TRBJ2-7	TRBV14	NA	TRBD2	CASSHRWTSGRRSYEQYF	TGTGCCAGCAGCCATCGGTGGACTAGCGGGAGACGCTCCTACGAGCAGTACTTC
TRBJ1-4	TRBV7-9	few	NA	CASSLEGGNNEKLFF	TGTGCCAGCAGCTTAGAGGGGGGGAATAATGAAAAACTGTTTTTT
TRBJ1-1	TRBV6-5	NA	TRBD1	CASSLIPGQGFEAFF	TGTGCCAGCAGTCTAATCCCGGGACAGGGATTTGAAGCTTTCTTT
TRBJ2-1	TRBV28	NA	TRBD2	CASRVGRASYNEQFF	TGTGCCAGCAGAGTAGGGAGGGCCAGCTACAATGAGCAGTTCTTC
TRBJ1-5	TRBV28	NA	NA	CASSRRTVRNQPQHF	TGTGCCAGCAGTCGTCGGACAGTCCGCAATCAGCCCCAGCATTTT
TRBJ1-5	TRBV6-5	NA	TRBD1	CASSTGQVYNQPQHF	TGTGCCAGCAGTACCGGACAGGTGTACAATCAGCCCCAGCATTTT
TRBJ1-1	TRBV5-4	NA	TRBD1	CASSWGTDPNTEAFF	TGTGCCAGCAGCTGGGGGACAGATCCGAACACTGAAGCTTTCTTT
TRBJ2-5	TRBV5-1	NA	TRBD1	CASSLAGTGVRETQYF	TGCGCCAGCAGCTTGGCCGGGACAGGGGTCCGGGAGACCCAGTACTTC
TRBJ1-2	TRBV28	NA	TRBD1	CASSLLDRGSGYTF	TGTGCCAGCAGTTTATTGGACAGGGGGTCTGGCTACACCTTC
TRBJ2-1	TRBV5-1	NA	TRBD2	CASSLASGREQFF	TGCGCCAGCAGCTTGGCCTCCGGGAGGGAGCAGTTCTTC
TRBJ2-1	TRBV28	few	TRBD2	CASSLTGGGRFF	TGTGCCAGCAGTTTGACGGGGGGTGGGCGGTTCTTC